This T cell receptor beta chain was captured by sequencing in a study of blood T cell repertoires in COVID-19. The overall study: Sites in the United States, Italy and Spain provided acute and convalescent COVID-19 samples. T cells, B-cell-depleted T cells, or PBMCs supplied cDNA or gDNA.

V lost 0 bases and J lost 2; bases outside the gene matches: 7. The germline V gene encodes CDR1 SGHDT and CDR2 YYEEEE. This CDR3 is 16 amino acids long. Assay used: immunoSEQ multiplex PCR; TCRdb lists only in-frame clones, some missing. The sample has a few hundred thousand clones; more than 90% are singletons. The study drew participants aged about 18 to 95 years from some 23 US areas. All recovered Cohort 3 donors got two negative PCRs, got clearance, or saw symptom resolution. The sequencing sample was made of PBMCs or T cells enriched from blood (not recorded which). This clonotype originated in a woman in her thirties who had recovered from COVID-19. The chain is built from TRBV5-6 and TRBJ2-5, with 7 positions matching TRBD2. In nucleotides, the CDR3 is TGTGCCAGCAGCTTGGATGGGGGGGAGTGGCAAGAGACCCAGTACTTC. This sequence encodes CASSLDGGEWQETQYF.